This T cell receptor (beta chain) was profiled in a study of shared clonotypes between healthy human individuals. About the research overall: The plates for each donor numbered three CD4 naive, three CD4 memory, two CD8 naive and one CD8 memory. Whole-study results and caveats: Only a few donors were included, so the genetic and exposure-history diversity represented was limited. Exclusively blood specimens were collected; tissue repertoires likely differ.

V gave up 0 bases and J gave up 7 bases, with 13 bases separating them. The CDR3 runs to 14 residues. CDR1 and CDR2 (germline): GTSNPN, SVGIG (reference sequence). Those who donated were healthy HIV-negative adults, with no recent acute infections or vaccinations reported. The data were produced by immunoSEQ multiplex PCR, yet TCRdb's version contains in-frame clones alone and is incomplete. The sample records roughly 2.2 million clones, 92% being singletons. On this clone: Its specificity is not known.

The source is a man aged 18 to 29 in good health. Some clones in this sample may be carry-over from other donors' samples. The sample taken for sequencing was naive CD4+ T cells from PBMCs. Indicated subset: CD45RA+ positively selected. This chain uses TRBV30 with TRBJ1-5; D remains ambiguous. The CDR3 sequence: CAWSVRGKGQPQHF. Written as DNA, the CDR3 is TGTGCCTGGAGTGTACGAGGGAAAGGGCAGCCCCAGCATTTT.